This T cell receptor beta chain was documented in a study of blood T cell repertoires in COVID-19 (dated by TCRdb to 2018 to 2021). With regard to the full study: The collaborator samples originated in the United States, Italy and Spain and spanned the acute and convalescent phases of COVID-19. The material from the prospective study consisted of cDNA or gDNA derived from T cells, B-cell-depleted T cells, or PBMCs. Where HLA class I and class II types were available, the types were taken from metadata supplied by the sample provider, not from assay-based typing. The repertoires were made available in a free public database intended to serve as a resource for research on the immune response to SARS-CoV-2. A de-identified subject ID, COVID-19 status, age in years and sex were almost always included in the sample metadata. The samples were drawn from the first 160 participants of the ongoing ImmuneRACE study and from 950 to 1,500 subjects provided by 6 global collaborators. Deeply sampled blood TCRbeta repertoires from subjects exposed to, actively infected with, or recovered from COVID-19 were included in the dataset. The full study reports these points: The quantity of clinical and demographic metadata differed by source and by participant and was supplied without curation.

The CDR3, from cysteine to phenylalanine, totals 13 residues. The sequence is cut down to CDR3 DNA, 39 bases in frame from base 1. Unmatched junction bases come to 2, with V trimmed by 4 bases and J by 8 bases. According to the germline V gene, CDR1 reads MNHEY and CDR2 reads SVGAGI. With regard to this clone: No antigen is known for it. The record has no base qualities; no much larger clone is one base away.

TCRbeta CDR3 regions were amplified from genomic DNA by means of the immunoSEQ Assay, a bias-controlled multiplex PCR. Per the source publication's procedure: The number of nucleated cells in each sample was estimated by amplification of reference gene primers within the assay. To quantify the absolute abundance of each unique TCRbeta CDR3 rearrangement, sequence reads were collapsed and filtered. Productive Simpson clonality was computed per sample as the square root of Simpson's diversity index over productive rearrangements. The source is immuneACCESS, and TCRdb retained only in-frame sequences with V and J called. Part of the clones is not carried over; for the studies checked, unresolved V genes explain less than half of this, and the remainder is unexplained. Clone size and the V and J calls come from that table; the DNA yielded D and trimming. Present in this sample are 6,000 to 8,500 clones, roughly nine tenths of which were seen just once. The ten largest clones add up to about a sixth of the sample.

The collaborating institutions used their own protocols to collect whole blood in K2EDTA tubes. For TCRbeta analysis, collaborator samples were shipped as frozen whole blood, as isolated PBMCs, or as DNA extracted from either sample type. The chain uses TRBV6-5 and TRBJ1-4, with 9 bases matching TRBD1. The TCR sequence derives from a human donor in a cohort sampled during active COVID-19. Specimen: peripheral blood. The CDR3 protein is CASSSDRGEKLFF. The nucleotides read TGTGCCAGCAGTTCCGACAGGGGGGAAAAACTGTTTTTT.